The clone carrying this TCR beta chain is termed medium-sized. Trimming pared 0 bases from V and 4 bases from J, leaving 3 bases between. The CDR3 sequence is 12 residues long. Germline V gene lookup returns CDR1 WSHSY and CDR2 SAAADI. The data are from a study of shared clonotypes between healthy human individuals. Data came from immunoSEQ multiplex PCR; TCRdb stores just in-frame clones and leaves some out. Among 150,000 to 200,000 clones listed, approximately 61% were seen once. Healthy and HIV-negative, the adult donors had no recent acute infections or vaccinations. The V call is TRBV10-2, the J call TRBJ2-5; D is unclear. Sequenced material: memory CD4+ T cells sorted from blood. The sample's subset: CD45RA-negative fraction. The clonotype was recovered from a man aged 25 to 40 in good health. For the CDR3, the DNA is TGCGCCAGCAGTGAGTCGCGAGAGACCCAGTACTTC. Its protein is CASSESRETQYF.